This TCR beta chain was identified in a study of shared clonotypes between healthy human individuals. Findings and limits, study-wide: Sampling covered nothing but blood. Tissue TCR repertoires likely differ from those found in blood. Among donors, clonotype sharing was expected to be affected by sequencing depth.

The CDR3 consists of 14 residues. Germline CDR1 is MNHEY and CDR2 is SVGAGI. With 6 bases removed from V and 9 bases from J, the gap between germline ends came to 18 bases. Naive CD45RA+ and memory CD45RA-negative subsets were split from CD4+ cells. This clone has a handful of counts. Its antigen remains unidentified. The data were produced by immunoSEQ multiplex PCR, yet TCRdb's version contains in-frame clones alone and is incomplete. Altogether about 770,000 clones are present, around 77% being singletons, with the ten largest covering approximately 1.7%. V and J are TRBV6-5 and TRBJ2-1, with D tentatively TRBD1 or TRBD2 (5 bases each). The sequenced material came from memory CD4+ T cells sorted from blood. The subset is: CD45RA-negative fraction. The receptor was derived from a woman in her twenties or thirties in good health. The CDR3, as DNA: TGTGCCAGCAGCCCCTCCGGGGACGTAAGTGAGCAGTTCTTC. This sequence encodes CASSPSGDVSEQFF.